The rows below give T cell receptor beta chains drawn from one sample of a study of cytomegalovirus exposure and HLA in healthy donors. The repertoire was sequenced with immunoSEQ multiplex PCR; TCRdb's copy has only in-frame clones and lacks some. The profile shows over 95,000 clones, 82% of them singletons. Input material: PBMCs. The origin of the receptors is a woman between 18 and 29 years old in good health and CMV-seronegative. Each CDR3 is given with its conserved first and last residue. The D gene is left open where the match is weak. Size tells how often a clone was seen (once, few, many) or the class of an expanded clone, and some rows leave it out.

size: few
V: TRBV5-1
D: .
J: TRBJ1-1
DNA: TGCGCCAGCAGCTTGGATGGACGGGGCACTGAAGCTTTCTTT
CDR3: CASSLDGRGTEAFF

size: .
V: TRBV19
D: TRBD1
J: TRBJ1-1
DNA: TGTGCCAGTAATCTGAGACAGGGCTACACTGAAGCTTTCTTT
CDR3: CASNLRQGYTEAFF

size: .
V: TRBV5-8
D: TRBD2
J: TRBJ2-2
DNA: TGTGCCAGCAGCCTCCGCTTAGCGGGCACCGCCGGGGAGCTGTTTTTT
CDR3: CASSLRLAGTAGELFF

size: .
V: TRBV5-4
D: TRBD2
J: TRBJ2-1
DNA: TGTGCCAGCAGCGCGACTAGCGTTGTTGACAATGAGCAGTTCTTC
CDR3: CASSATSVVDNEQFF

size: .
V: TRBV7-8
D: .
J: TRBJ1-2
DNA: TGTGCCAGCAGCTTAGATGAGGGATCTTATGGCTACACCTTC
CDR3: CASSLDEGSYGYTF

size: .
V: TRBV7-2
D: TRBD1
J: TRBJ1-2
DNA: TGTGCCAGCAGCCAGGACAGGTACTATGGCTACACCTTC
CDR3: CASSQDRYYGYTF

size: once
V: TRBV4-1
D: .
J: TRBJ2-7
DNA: TGCGCCAGCAGCCAAGGGGTGGAGCTGTCGTCCTACGAGCAGTACTTC
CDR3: CASSQGVELSSYEQYF

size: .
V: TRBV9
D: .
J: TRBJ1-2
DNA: TGTGCCAGCAGCGTAGTAGGTCGGGATGGCTACACCTTC
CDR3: CASSVVGRDGYTF

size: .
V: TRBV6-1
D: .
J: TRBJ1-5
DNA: TGTGCCAGCAGTGAAATTTTGCGGGGACGGGATCAGCCCCAGCATTTT
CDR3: CASSEILRGRDQPQHF

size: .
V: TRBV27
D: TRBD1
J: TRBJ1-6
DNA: TGTGCCAGCAGGGGCGGACAGGGTTTTCGGTCACCCCTCCACTTT
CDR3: CASRGGQGFRSPLHF

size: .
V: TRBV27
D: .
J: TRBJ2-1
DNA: TGTGCCAGCAGTTTAGTTTCTACCATTAACAATGAGCAGTTCTTC
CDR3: CASSLVSTINNEQFF

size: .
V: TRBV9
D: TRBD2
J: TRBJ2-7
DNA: TGTGCCAGCAGCGTAGGGGCTAGCGGGAGTGTAGGGGACGAGCAGTACTTC
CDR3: CASSVGASGSVGDEQYF

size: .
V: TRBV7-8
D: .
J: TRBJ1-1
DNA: TGTGCCAGCAGCTCGGTGGTCAACACTGAAGCTTTCTTT
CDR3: CASSSVVNTEAFF

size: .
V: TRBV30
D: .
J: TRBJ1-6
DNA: TGTGCCTGGAGGAGGGACTTTAATTCACCCCTCCACTTT
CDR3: CAWRRDFNSPLHF

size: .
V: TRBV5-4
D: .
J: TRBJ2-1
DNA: TGTGCCAGCAGCCCACCACATGACTCCTACAATGAGCAGTTCTTC
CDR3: CASSPPHDSYNEQFF

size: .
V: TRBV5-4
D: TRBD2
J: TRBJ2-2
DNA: TGTGCCAGCAGCCCCTTGACTAGCTCCGTCACCGGGGAGCTGTTTTTT
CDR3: CASSPLTSSVTGELFF

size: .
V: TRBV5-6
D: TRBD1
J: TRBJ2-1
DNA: TGTGCCAGCAGCCATACTGATTACCGACAGGGTAATGAGCAGTTCTTC
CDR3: CASSHTDYRQGNEQFF

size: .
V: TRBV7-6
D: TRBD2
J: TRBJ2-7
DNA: TGTGCCAGCAGCTTACAGGGAGGGGTGGGGTCCTACGAGCAGTACTTC
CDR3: CASSLQGGVGSYEQYF

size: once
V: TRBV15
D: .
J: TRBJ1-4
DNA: TGTGCCACCAGCAGAGATGGGAGGTTTAATGAAAAACTGTTTTTT
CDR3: CATSRDGRFNEKLFF

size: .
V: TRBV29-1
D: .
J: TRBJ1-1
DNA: TGCAGCGTGCTCCCTACCGGGGGACCTGAAGCTTTCTTT
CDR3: CSVLPTGGPEAFF

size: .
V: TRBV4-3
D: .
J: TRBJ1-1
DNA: TGCGCCAGCAGCCAAGAACGAGGGAGGCGAGCGGAAGCTTTCTTT
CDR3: CASSQERGRRAEAFF

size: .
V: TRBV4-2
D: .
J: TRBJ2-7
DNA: TGTGCCAGCAGCCAAGGGTATGGAGGAGTCTGGGTCCACGAGCAGTACTTC
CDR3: CASSQGYGGVWVHEQYF

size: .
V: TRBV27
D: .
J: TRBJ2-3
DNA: TGTGCCAGCAGTTTATCGGTCGCGGATACGCAGTATTTT
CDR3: CASSLSVADTQYF

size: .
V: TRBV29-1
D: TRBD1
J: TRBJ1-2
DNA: TGCAGCGTCTACCGACAGGGAGGAGGCTACACCTTC
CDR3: CSVYRQGGGYTF

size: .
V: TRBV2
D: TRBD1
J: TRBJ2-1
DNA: TGTGCCAGTCAGGGGGTCGATGAGCAGTTCTTC
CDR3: CASQGVDEQFF

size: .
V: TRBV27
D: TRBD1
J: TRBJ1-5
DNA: TGTGCCAGCAGTTTTAGGGGGCGCGATCAGCCCCAGCATTTT
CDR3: CASSFRGRDQPQHF

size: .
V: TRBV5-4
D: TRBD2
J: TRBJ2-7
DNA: TGTGCCAGCAGCTTGGACCGGGGGGTCTCCGAGCAGTACTTC
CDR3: CASSLDRGVSEQYF

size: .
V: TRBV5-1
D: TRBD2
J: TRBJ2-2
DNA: TGCGCCAGCAGCTTCCTAGCGGGTACGAACACCGGGGAGCTGTTTTTT
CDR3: CASSFLAGTNTGELFF

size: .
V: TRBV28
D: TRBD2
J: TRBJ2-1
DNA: TGTGCCAGCACTAGCGGGGGGGGCAATGAGCAGTTCTTC
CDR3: CASTSGGGNEQFF

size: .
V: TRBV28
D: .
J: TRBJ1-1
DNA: TGTGCCAGCAGTTTATTTAACTATTTAGGGGGGGACACTGAAGCTTTCTTT
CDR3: CASSLFNYLGGDTEAFF

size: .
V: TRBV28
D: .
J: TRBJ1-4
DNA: TGTGCCAGCAGGCAACCAGGGGATGAAAAACTGTTTTTT
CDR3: CASRQPGDEKLFF

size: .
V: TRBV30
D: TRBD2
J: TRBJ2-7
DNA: TGTGCCTGGAGTGTGGACTTTGGACTAGCGACCGCCTTGGAGTACTTC
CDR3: CAWSVDFGLATALEYF

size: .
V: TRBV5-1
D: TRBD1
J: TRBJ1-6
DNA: TGCGCCAGCAGCGTGGGACAGCAGAATTCACCCCTCCACTTT
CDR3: CASSVGQQNSPLHF

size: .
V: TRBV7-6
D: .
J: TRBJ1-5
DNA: TGTGCCAGCAGCTTAGCGCAGAATCAGCCCCAGCATTTT
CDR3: CASSLAQNQPQHF

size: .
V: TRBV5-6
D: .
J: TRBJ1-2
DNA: TGTGCCAGCAGCTTGACAGGGCCAAACTATGGCTACACCTTC
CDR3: CASSLTGPNYGYTF

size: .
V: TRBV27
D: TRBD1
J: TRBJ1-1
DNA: TGTGCCAGCAGCCAGGACAGGGTGAACACTGAAGCTTTCTTT
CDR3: CASSQDRVNTEAFF

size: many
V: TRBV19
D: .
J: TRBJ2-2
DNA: TGTGCCAGCCTAGGAGGGCCGGGACCTCCGAACACCGGGGAGCTGTTTTTT
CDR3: CASLGGPGPPNTGELFF

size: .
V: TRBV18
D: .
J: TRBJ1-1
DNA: TGTGCCAGCTCACCCAGGGGTATGAACACTGAAGCTTTCTTT
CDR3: CASSPRGMNTEAFF

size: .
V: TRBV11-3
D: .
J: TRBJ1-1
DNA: TGTGCCAGCAGCTTCCGTGGCGGCACTGAAGCTTTCTTT
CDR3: CASSFRGGTEAFF

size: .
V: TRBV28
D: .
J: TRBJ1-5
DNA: TGTGCCAGCAGTTTAAGGGGGAGGGCTCAGCCCCAGCATTTT
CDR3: CASSLRGRAQPQHF

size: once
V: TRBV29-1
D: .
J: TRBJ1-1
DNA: TGCAGCTGGGGGGGACGTGGCACTGAAGCTTTCTTT
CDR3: CSWGGRGTEAFF

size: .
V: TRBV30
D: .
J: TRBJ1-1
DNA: TGTGCCTGGAGTGTCAGCGGAGGTTTGACTGAAGCTTTCTTT
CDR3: CAWSVSGGLTEAFF

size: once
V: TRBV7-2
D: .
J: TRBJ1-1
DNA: TGTGCCAGCAGCTTAGGACGGAGAAACACTGAAGCTTTCTTT
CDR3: CASSLGRRNTEAFF

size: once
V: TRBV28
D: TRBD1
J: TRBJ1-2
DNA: TGTGCCAGCAGTTTAGCAGGGGGGACAGGGTATAACTATGGCTACACCTTC
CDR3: CASSLAGGTGYNYGYTF

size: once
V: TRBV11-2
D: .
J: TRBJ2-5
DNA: TGTGCCAGCAGCCCACCCTTGCTAGGAGAGACCCAGTACTTC
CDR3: CASSPPLLGETQYF

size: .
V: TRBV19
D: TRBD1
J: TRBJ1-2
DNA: TGTGCCAGTAGTACGGGACAGGCCTTTGCAGACGGCTACACCTTC
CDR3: CASSTGQAFADGYTF

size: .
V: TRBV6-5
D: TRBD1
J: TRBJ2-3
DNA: TGTGCCAGCAGAGGGACAGGGGCAGATACGCAGTATTTT
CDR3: CASRGTGADTQYF

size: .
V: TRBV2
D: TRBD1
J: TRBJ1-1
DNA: TGTGCCGTACAGGGGTGGGCCCACAGGGGCACTGAAGCTTTCTTT
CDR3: CAVQGWAHRGTEAFF